These 20 T cell receptor beta chains came from one sample sequenced in a study of shared clonotypes between healthy human individuals. Only in-frame clones appear in the TCRdb table, and some are missing; sequencing was by immunoSEQ multiplex PCR. In the table there are 2 million to 2.5 million clones, 95% of which are singletons. Input material: naive CD4+ T cells sorted from blood. Subset indicated: CD45RA+ positively selected. Source of these receptors: a man between 18 and 35 years old in good health.

The CDR3 region is CASRGGGKGSSYEQYF. The CDR3 DNA reads TGTGCCAGCAGGGGGGGAGGAAAGGGGAGCTCCTACGAGCAGTACTTC. This chain links TRBV28 with TRBJ2-7; D is possibly TRBD2 (6 bases). V was trimmed by 6 bases and J by 0 bases, leaving 18 bases between them. The CDR3 runs to 16 residues. Germline V CDR1 and CDR2: MDHEN, SYDVKM.

The gene calls are TRBV30 and TRBJ1-5, with a possible D match to TRBD1 (5 bases). CDR1 is GTSNPN and CDR2 is SVGIG in the germline V gene (reference sequence). Trimming took 2 bases from V and 3 from J, leaving 14 bases between them. CDR3 length: 15 amino acids. CDR3 nucleotides: TGTGCCTGGAGTCCGGGGCAAAGGTACAATCAGCCCCAGCATTTT. Translation gives CAWSPGQRYNQPQHF.

This clone was counted a few times. Other DNA sequences in the same sample also yield this CDR3. CDR3 residues: CASRTGTSGYNEQFF. In DNA, the CDR3 is TGTGCCAGCAGGACCGGGACTAGCGGTTACAATGAGCAGTTCTTC. The genes are TRBV2 and TRBJ2-1; 11 nucleotides match TRBD2. The CDR3 is 15 residues long. Germline CDR1 reads SNHLY; CDR2 reads FYNNEI. The ends lost 6 bases at V and 4 bases at J; junction bases unmatched: 5.

V is TRBV7-8 and J is TRBJ1-6; D is unresolved. The CDR3 totals 15 residues. V shed 0 bases and J shed 9 bases, with 12 bases lying between them. Looked up from germline, CDR1 is SGHVS and CDR2 is FQNEAQ. CDR3 nucleotides: TGTGCCAGCAGCTTAGCTGCATCCAGTATTTCACCCCTCCACTTT. This gives the protein CASSLAASSISPLHF.

The chain couples TRBV2 to TRBJ1-4; possibly TRBD1 for D (5 bases). The CDR3 has 15 amino acids. The V and J ends lost 2 bases and 5 bases respectively, with 12 bases between them. The germline gives CDR1 SNHLY, CDR2 FYNNEI. CDR3 loop: CASSESRGFNEKLFF. Here the CDR3 DNA reads TGTGCCAGCAGTGAATCAAGGGGCTTCAATGAAAAACTGTTTTTT.

The J gene is TRBJ1-2, the V gene TRBV7-2, with 11 positions matching TRBD1. With V trimmed by 5 bases and J by 7 bases, 6 bases remained unmatched. This CDR3 has 14 residues. Germline CDR1 SGHTA, CDR2 FQGNSA. The CDR3 bases are TGTGCCAGCAGCCCCGGACAGGGGGCTCTTGGCTACACCTTC. It specifies CASSPGQGALGYTF. Using reference TRBV7-2 and TRBJ1-2 for the parts outside the CDR3, the full variable domain is GAGVSQSPSNKVTEKGKDVELRCDPISGHTALYWYRQSLGQGLEFLIYFQGNSAPDKSGLPSDRFSAERTGGSVSTLTIQRTQQEDSAVYLCASSPGQGALGYTFGSGTRLTVV.

The gene calls are TRBV18 and TRBJ2-7; the match to TRBD2 covers 12 bases. Looked up from germline, CDR1 is KGHSH and CDR2 is LQKENI. CDR3 length: 18 residues. Trimming cost V 1 base and J 5 bases; bases outside gene matches: 12. CDR3 bases: TGTGCCAGCTCACCACTCCCTAGCGGGGGGGCGGGGAGCGACGAGCAGTACTTC. It specifies CASSPLPSGGAGSDEQYF.

This clone appeared a single time. The CDR3 loop is CASSPFGRANTGELFF. Written as DNA, the CDR3 is TGTGCCAGCAGTCCCTTTGGAAGGGCGAACACCGGGGAGCTGTTTTTT. The chain joins TRBV25-1 to TRBJ2-2; D ambiguous. The CDR3 has 16 amino acids. Trimming stripped 5 bases from V and 0 bases from J, with 13 bases between. Looked up from germline, CDR1 is MGHDK and CDR2 is SYGVNS.

This rearrangement joins TRBV11-2 to TRBJ2-5; D gene ambiguous. The CDR3 totals 13 residues. Per the germline V gene, CDR1 is SGHAT and CDR2 is FQNNGV. V was cut by 8 bases and J by 1 base, with 11 bases left in between. The CDR3 nucleotides read TGTGCCAGCGAACAGAATATCCAAGAGACCCAGTACTTC. It translates to CASEQNIQETQYF.

The V and J genes are TRBV6-5 and TRBJ1-5; D gene uncertain. The V end was cut by 4 bases, the J end by 9 bases, with 13 bases between. The CDR3 runs 13 residues. CDR1 and CDR2 (germline): MNHEY, SVGAGI. CDR3 nucleotide sequence: TGTGCCAGCAGTTGGGAAGGGTGGGGGCCCCAGCATTTT. Translation: CASSWEGWGPQHF.

This rearrangement joins TRBV6-5 to TRBJ2-7; no clear D. The CDR3 is 13 amino acids. V was clipped by 8 bases and J by 2 bases, with 13 bases between them. Germline CDR1 MNHEY, CDR2 SVGAGI. The CDR3 DNA reads TGTGCCAGCTTTACGGACGGACCCTACGAGCAGTACTTC. It translates to CASFTDGPYEQYF.

V and J are TRBV5-1 and TRBJ2-7; D unclear. This CDR3 spans 14 amino acids. From germline, CDR1 is SGHRS and CDR2 YFSETQ. Between the trimmed V and J ends, which lost 2 bases and 7 bases, there was a span of 16 bases. The chain's CDR3 is CASSFYPEMGEQYF. The CDR3 DNA reads TGCGCCAGCAGCTTTTACCCGGAGATGGGGGAGCAGTACTTC.

The chain uses TRBV7-2 and TRBJ1-1; 7 nucleotides line up with TRBD1. V trimming: 2 bases; J trimming: 1 base; junction bases outside the gene matches: 7. The CDR3 contains 16 residues. Germline lookup yields CDR1 SGHTA and CDR2 FQGNSA. CDR3 sequence: CASSLFLTGKNTEAFF. In DNA form, the CDR3 reads TGTGCCAGCAGCTTATTTCTGACAGGGAAGAACACTGAAGCTTTCTTT.

In regard to this clone: Other DNA sequences in the sample encode the same CDR3. The CDR3 sequence: CASSLGAGAGNTIYF. The DNA for the CDR3 is TGTGCCAGCAGCTTAGGGGCAGGGGCTGGAAACACCATATATTTT. The chain has TRBV7-2 and TRBJ1-3; tentative D call: TRBD1 (6 bases). V was cut by 1 base and J by 2 bases, with 9 bases left in between. The CDR3 is 15 amino acids. The germline V gene has CDR1 SGHTA and CDR2 FQGNSA.

The chain links TRBV10-3 to TRBJ2-3; D call uncertain. CDR3 length: 13 amino acids. CDR1 and CDR2 (germline): ENHRY, SYGVKD. Trimming took off 5 bases at V and 1 base at J, with 7 bases between the two ends. The DNA for the CDR3 is TGTGCCATCAGTACGGACGGCACAGATACGCAGTATTTT. Protein: CAISTDGTDTQYF.

Concerning this clone itself: Additional DNA sequences in this sample encode the identical CDR3. The chain carries TRBV10-2 and TRBJ1-1; TRBD1 is a possible D gene (5 bases). V was clipped by 2 bases and J by 5 bases, with 9 bases between them. The CDR3 length is 13 residues. Germline-derived CDR1 and CDR2 are WSHSY and SAAADI. For the CDR3, the DNA is TGCGCCAGCAGTGAGCAGGGCCGGACTGAAGCTTTCTTT. Its protein is CASSEQGRTEAFF.

This rearrangement joins TRBV2 to TRBJ1-5; D ambiguous. Trimming removed 1 base at V and 8 bases at J, with 15 bases between. CDR1 is SNHLY and CDR2 is FYNNEI in the germline V gene. The CDR3 length is 15 residues. The CDR3 reads CASSEGFGGMEPQHF. CDR3 sequence (DNA): TGTGCCAGCAGTGAAGGGTTTGGCGGAATGGAGCCCCAGCATTTT.

The rearrangement links TRBV10-3 to TRBJ1-5; D is unresolved. The length of the CDR3 is 16 residues. V was pared by 0 bases and J by 5 bases, with 14 bases between. The germline CDR1 and CDR2 sequences are ENHRY and SYGVKD. The CDR3 loop reads CAISESRGLSDQPQHF. DNA of the CDR3: TGTGCCATCAGTGAGTCGCGGGGATTGTCAGATCAGCCCCAGCATTTT.

The chain links TRBV11-3 to TRBJ2-1; 11 bases are shared with TRBD2. The CDR3 is made up of 15 amino acids. V shed 5 bases and J 10 bases; nucleotides not matched to a gene: 10. The germline CDR1 and CDR2 sequences are SGHNT and YENEEA. The CDR3 protein is CASSQGLAVSEEQFF. The CDR3, as DNA: TGTGCCAGCAGCCAGGGACTAGCGGTCTCCGAAGAGCAGTTCTTC.

The CDR3 DNA follows: TGTGCCAGCAGCCAAGATCGGGGCCTCTCCTACAATGAGCAGTTCTTC. Its translation: CASSQDRGLSYNEQFF. The chain recombines TRBV14 with TRBJ2-1; the D gene could be TRBD1 or TRBD2 (5 bases each). Germline CDR1 reads SGHDN; CDR2 reads FVKESK. The CDR3 covers 16 residues. Trimming cost V 0 bases and J 0 bases, with 9 bases left between them.